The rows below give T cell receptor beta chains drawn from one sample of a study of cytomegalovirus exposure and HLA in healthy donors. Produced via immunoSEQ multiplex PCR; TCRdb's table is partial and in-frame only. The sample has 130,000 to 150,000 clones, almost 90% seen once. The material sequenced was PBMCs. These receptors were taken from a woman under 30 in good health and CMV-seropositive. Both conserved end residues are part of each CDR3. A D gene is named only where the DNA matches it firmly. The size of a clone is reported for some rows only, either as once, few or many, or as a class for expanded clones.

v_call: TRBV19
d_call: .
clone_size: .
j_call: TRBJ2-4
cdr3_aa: CASSIERKNIQYF
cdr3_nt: TGTGCCAGTAGTATTGAGAGAAAAAACATTCAGTACTTC

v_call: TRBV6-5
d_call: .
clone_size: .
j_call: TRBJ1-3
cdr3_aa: CASGSQGIGSGNTIYF
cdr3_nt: TGTGCCAGCGGTTCTCAGGGAATCGGCTCTGGAAACACCATATATTTT

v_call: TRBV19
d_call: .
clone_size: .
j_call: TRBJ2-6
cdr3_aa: CASSGQRSGANVLTF
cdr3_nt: TGTGCCAGTAGCGGACAGAGGTCTGGGGCCAACGTCCTGACTTTC

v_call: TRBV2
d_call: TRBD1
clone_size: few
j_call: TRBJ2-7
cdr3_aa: CASSTGVDQYF
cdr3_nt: TGTGCCAGCAGTACAGGGGTCGATCAGTACTTC

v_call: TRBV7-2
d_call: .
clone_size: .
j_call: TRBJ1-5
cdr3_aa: CASSLNSYQPQHF
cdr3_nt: TGTGCCAGCAGCCTTAATTCTTATCAGCCCCAGCATTTT

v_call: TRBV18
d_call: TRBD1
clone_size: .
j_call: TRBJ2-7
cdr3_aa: CASSPRERTGVQYF
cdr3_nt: TGTGCCAGCTCACCAAGGGAAAGGACAGGAGTGCAGTACTTC

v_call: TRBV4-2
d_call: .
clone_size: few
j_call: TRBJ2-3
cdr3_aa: CASSRSSASTDTQYF
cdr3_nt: TGTGCCAGCAGCCGGTCTAGCGCTAGCACAGATACGCAGTATTTT

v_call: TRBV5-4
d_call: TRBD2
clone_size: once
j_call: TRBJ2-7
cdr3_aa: CASSPGLAGEDGREQYF
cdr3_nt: TGTGCCAGCAGCCCCGGACTAGCGGGAGAGGATGGGCGAGAGCAGTACTTC

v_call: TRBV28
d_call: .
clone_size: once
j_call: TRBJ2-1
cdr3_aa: CASGAYNEQFF
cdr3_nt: TGTGCCAGTGGGGCTTACAATGAGCAGTTCTTC

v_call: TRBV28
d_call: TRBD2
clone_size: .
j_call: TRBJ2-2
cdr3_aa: CASRLGLAGGQEELFF
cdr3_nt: TGTGCCAGCAGATTGGGACTAGCGGGGGGGCAGGAGGAGCTGTTTTTT

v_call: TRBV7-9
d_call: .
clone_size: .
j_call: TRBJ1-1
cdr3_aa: CASSDIGGTEAFF
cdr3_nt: TGTGCCAGCAGCGATATAGGGGGCACTGAAGCTTTCTTT

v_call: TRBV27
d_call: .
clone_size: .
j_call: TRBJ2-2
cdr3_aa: CASSRQGSTGELFF
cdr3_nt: TGTGCCAGCAGCCGCCAAGGGAGCACCGGGGAGCTGTTTTTT

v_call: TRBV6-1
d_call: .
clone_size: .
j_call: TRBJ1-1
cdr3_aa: CASSDWQEAFF
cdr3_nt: TGTGCCAGCAGTGATTGGCAAGAAGCTTTCTTT

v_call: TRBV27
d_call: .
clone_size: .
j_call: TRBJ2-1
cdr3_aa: CASSLPSGLEQFF
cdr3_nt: TGTGCCAGCAGTTTACCGTCGGGACTGGAGCAGTTCTTC

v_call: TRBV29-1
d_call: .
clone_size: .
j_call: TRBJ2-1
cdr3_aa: CSVQGLSYNEQFF
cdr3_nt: TGCAGCGTTCAGGGGTTATCCTACAATGAGCAGTTCTTC

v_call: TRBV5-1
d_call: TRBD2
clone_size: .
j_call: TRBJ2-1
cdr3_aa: CASSMGGPYNEQFF
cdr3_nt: TGCGCCAGCAGCATGGGAGGGCCCTACAATGAGCAGTTCTTC

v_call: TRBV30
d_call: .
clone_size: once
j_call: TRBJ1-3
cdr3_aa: CAWSGDFEGNTIYF
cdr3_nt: TGTGCCTGGAGTGGGGACTTTGAAGGGAACACCATATATTTT

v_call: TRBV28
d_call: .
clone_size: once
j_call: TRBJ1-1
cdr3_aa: CASSPSLLNTEAFF
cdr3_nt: TGTGCCAGCAGCCCCTCCCTCTTGAACACTGAAGCTTTCTTT

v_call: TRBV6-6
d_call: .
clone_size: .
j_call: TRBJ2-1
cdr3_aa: CASSYEGSYNEQFF
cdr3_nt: TGTGCCAGCAGTTACGAGGGCTCCTACAATGAGCAGTTCTTC

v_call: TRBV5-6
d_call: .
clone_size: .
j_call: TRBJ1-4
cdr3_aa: CASSFQGFTFF
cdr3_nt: TGTGCCAGCAGCTTCCAGGGGTTTACGTTTTTT

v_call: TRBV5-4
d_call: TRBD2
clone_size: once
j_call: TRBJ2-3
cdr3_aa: CASSFRDYLGTDTQYF
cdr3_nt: TGTGCCAGCAGCTTTAGGGACTACCTCGGGACAGATACGCAGTATTTT

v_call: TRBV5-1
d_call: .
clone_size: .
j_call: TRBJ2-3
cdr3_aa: CASSLGGTTSTDTQYF
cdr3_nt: TGCGCCAGCAGCTTGGGAGGCACTACTAGCACAGATACGCAGTATTTT

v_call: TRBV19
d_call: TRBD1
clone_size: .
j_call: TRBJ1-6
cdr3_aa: CASRIFLGQGAKSPLHF
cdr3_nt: TGTGCCAGTAGGATCTTTTTGGGACAGGGGGCAAAGTCACCCCTCCACTTT

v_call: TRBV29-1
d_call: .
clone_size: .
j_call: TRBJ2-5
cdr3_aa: CSVEQESETQYF
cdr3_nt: TGCAGCGTTGAGCAGGAAAGCGAGACCCAGTACTTC

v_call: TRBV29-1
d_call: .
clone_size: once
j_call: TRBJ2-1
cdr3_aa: CSVTSTRESSYNEQFF
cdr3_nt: TGCAGCGTGACCTCAACTCGGGAGAGCTCCTACAATGAGCAGTTCTTC

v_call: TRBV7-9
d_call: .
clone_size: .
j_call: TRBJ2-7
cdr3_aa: CASSSTGKWDYEQYF
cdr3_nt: TGTGCCAGCAGCTCCACAGGGAAGTGGGACTACGAGCAGTACTTC

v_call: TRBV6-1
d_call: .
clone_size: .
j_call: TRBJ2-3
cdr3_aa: CASKASADTQYF
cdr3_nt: TGTGCCAGCAAGGCTAGCGCAGATACGCAGTATTTT

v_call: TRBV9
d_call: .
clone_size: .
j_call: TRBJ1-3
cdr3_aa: CASSVAGQIGNTIYF
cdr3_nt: TGTGCCAGCAGCGTAGCTGGCCAGATAGGAAACACCATATATTTT

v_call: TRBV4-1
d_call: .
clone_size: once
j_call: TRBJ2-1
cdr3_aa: CASSQVSNNEQFF
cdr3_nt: TGCGCCAGCAGCCAAGTGAGTAACAATGAGCAGTTCTTC

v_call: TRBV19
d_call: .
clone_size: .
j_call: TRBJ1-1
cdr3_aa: CASSTQTGEAFF
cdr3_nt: TGTGCCAGTAGTACCCAGACGGGTGAAGCTTTCTTT

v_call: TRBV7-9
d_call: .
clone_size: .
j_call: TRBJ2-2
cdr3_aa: CASSPPTENTGELFF
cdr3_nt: TGTGCCAGCAGCCCCCCCACTGAGAACACCGGGGAGCTGTTTTTT

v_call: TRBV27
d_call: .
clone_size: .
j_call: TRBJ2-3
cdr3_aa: CASSPSTDTQYF
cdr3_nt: TGTGCCAGCAGTCCCTCCACAGATACGCAGTATTTT

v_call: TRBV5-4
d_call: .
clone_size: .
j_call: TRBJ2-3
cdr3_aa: CASSLTDGTDTQYF
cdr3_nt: TGTGCCAGCAGCTTGACAGATGGCACAGATACGCAGTATTTT

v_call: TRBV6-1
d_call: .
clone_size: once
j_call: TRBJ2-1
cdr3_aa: CASNRVGTNEQFF
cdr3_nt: TGTGCCAGCAATCGGGTTGGTACGAATGAGCAGTTCTTC

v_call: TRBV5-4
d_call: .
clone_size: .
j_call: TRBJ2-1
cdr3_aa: CASSSVRGDYNEQFF
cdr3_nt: TGTGCCAGCAGCTCCGTTCGCGGGGACTACAATGAGCAGTTCTTC

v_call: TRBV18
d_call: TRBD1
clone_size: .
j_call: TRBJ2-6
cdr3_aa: CASSPPAGDRAASGANVLTF
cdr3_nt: TGTGCCAGCTCACCACCGGCTGGGGACAGGGCTGCCTCTGGGGCCAACGTCCTGACTTTC

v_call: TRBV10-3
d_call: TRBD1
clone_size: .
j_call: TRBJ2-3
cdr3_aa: CAISGQGYTDTQYF
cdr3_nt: TGTGCCATCAGTGGACAGGGCTACACAGATACGCAGTATTTT

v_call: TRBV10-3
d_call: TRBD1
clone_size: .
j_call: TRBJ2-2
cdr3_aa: CATARSTGYTGELFF
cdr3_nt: TGTGCCACGGCCCGCTCGACAGGGTACACCGGGGAGCTGTTTTTT

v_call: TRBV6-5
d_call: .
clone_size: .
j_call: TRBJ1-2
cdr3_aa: CASSYSDRSYGYTF
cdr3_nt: TGTGCCAGCAGTTATTCGGACAGATCATATGGCTACACCTTC

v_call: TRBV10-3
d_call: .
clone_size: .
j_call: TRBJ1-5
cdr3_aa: CAISERGIGNQPQHF
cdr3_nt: TGTGCCATCAGTGAGAGGGGAATAGGAAATCAGCCCCAGCATTTT

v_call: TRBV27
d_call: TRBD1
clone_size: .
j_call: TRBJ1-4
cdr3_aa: CASMGQGGGKLFF
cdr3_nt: TGTGCCAGCATGGGACAGGGTGGTGGAAAACTGTTTTTT

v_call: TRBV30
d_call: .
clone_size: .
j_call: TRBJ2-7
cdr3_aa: CAWRQPGSPDEQYF
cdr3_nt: TGTGCCTGGAGGCAACCCGGGTCCCCAGACGAGCAGTACTTC

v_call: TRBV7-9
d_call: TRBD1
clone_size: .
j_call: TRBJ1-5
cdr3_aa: CASSSGQDGESQHF
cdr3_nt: TGTGCCAGCAGCTCTGGACAGGACGGTGAGTCCCAGCATTTT

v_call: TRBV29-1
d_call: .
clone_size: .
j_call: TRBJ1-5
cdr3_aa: CSVRGTDSNQPQHF
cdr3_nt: TGCAGCGTAAGGGGTACGGATAGCAATCAGCCCCAGCATTTT